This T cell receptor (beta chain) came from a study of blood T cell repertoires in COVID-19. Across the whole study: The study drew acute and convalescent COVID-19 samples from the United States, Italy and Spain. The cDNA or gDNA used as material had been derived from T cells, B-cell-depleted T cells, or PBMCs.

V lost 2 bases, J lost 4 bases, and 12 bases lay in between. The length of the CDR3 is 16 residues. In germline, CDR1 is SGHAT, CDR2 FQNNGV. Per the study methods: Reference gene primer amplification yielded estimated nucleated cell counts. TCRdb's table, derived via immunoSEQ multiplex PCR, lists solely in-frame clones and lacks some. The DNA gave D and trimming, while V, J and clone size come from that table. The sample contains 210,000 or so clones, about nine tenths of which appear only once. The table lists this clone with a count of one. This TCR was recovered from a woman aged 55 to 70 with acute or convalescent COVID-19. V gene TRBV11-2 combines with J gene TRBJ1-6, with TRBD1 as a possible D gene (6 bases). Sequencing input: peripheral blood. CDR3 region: CASSLQVRGYNSPLHF. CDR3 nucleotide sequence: TGTGCCAGCAGCTTACAGGTCAGGGGTTATAATTCACCCCTCCACTTT.